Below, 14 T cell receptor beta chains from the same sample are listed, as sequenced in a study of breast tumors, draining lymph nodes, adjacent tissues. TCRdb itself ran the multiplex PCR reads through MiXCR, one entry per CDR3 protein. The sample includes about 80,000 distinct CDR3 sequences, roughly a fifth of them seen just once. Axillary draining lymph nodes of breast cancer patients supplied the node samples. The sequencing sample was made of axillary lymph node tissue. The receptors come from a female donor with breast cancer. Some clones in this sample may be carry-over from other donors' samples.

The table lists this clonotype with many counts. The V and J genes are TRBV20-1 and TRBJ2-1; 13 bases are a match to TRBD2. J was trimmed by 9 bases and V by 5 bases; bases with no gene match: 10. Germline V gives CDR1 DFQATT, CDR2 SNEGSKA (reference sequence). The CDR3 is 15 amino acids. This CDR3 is CSAPARTSGSREQFF. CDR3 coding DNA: TGCAGTGCTCCCGCCCGGACTAGCGGGAGTCGTGAGCAGTTCTTC.

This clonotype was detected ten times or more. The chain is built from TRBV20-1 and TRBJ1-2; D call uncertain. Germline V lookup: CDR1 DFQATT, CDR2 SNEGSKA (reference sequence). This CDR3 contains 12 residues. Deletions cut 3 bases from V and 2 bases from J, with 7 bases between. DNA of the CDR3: TGCAGTGCTAGGAGGCGGAACTATGGCTACACCTTC. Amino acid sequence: CSARRRNYGYTF.

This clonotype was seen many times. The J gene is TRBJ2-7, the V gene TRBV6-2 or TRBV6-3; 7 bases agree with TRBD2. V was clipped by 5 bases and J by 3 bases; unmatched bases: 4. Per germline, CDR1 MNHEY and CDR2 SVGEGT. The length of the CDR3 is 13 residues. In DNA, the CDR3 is TGTGCCAGCAGTAGGGGAGGGATCTACGAGCAGTACTTC. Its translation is CASSRGGIYEQYF.

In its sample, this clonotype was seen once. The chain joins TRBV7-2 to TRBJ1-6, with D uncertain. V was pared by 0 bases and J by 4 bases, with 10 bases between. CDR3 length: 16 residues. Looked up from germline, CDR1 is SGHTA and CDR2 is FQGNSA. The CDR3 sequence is CASSLAQGSYNSPLHF. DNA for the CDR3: TGTGCCAGCAGCTTAGCGCAAGGCAGTTATAATTCACCCCTCCACTTT.

DNA of the CDR3: TGCAGTGCTAGAGCCGGCAGCTCTGGGGCCAACGTCCTGACTTTC. It codes for CSARAGSSGANVLTF. J is TRBJ2-6 and V is TRBV20-1; unclear D gene. Germline V gives CDR1 DFQATT, CDR2 SNEGSKA (reference sequence). Trimming shortened V by 1 base and J by 0 bases, and 7 bases separated the two germline ends. CDR3 length: 15 residues.

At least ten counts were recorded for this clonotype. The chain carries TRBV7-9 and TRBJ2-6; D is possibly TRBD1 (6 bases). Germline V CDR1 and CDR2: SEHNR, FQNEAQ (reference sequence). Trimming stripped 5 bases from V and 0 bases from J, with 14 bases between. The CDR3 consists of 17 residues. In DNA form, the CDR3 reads TGTGCCAGCAGCGAGACAGGACATTACTCTGGGGCCAACGTCCTGACTTTC. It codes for CASSETGHYSGANVLTF.

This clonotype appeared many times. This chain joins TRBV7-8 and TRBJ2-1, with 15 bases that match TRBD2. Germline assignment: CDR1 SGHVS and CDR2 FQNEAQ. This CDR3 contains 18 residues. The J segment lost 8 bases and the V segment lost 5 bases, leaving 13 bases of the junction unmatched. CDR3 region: CASSRLQLGLAGGDEQFF. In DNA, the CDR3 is TGTGCCAGCAGCCGCCTTCAGTTGGGACTAGCGGGAGGCGATGAGCAGTTCTTC.

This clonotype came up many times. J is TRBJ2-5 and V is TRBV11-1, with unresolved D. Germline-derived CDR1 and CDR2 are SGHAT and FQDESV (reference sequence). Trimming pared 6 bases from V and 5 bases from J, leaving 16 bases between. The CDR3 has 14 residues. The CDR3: CASSYDLPGETQYF. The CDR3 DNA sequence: TGTGCCAGCAGTTACGATCTTCCCGGGGAGACCCAGTACTTC.

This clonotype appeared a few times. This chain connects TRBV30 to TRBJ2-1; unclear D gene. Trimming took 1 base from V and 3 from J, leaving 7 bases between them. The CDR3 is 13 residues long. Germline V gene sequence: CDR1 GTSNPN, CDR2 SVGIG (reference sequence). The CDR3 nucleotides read TGTGCCTGGAGTGAGGATATCTACAATGAGCAGTTCTTC. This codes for CAWSEDIYNEQFF.

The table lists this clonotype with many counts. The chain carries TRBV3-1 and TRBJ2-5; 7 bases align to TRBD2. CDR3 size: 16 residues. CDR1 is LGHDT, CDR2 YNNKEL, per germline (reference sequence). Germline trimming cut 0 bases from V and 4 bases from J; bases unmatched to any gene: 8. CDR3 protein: CASSQELLGGRETQYF. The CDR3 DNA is TGTGCCAGCAGCCAAGAATTGTTGGGAGGGAGAGAGACCCAGTACTTC.

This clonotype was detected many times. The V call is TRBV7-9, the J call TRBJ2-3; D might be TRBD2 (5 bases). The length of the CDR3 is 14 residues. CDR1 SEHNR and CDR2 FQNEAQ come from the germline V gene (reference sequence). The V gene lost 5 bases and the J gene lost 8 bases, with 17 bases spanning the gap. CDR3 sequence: CASSPPGLGGTQYF. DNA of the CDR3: TGTGCCAGCAGCCCTCCAGGACTGGGTGGTACGCAGTATTTT.

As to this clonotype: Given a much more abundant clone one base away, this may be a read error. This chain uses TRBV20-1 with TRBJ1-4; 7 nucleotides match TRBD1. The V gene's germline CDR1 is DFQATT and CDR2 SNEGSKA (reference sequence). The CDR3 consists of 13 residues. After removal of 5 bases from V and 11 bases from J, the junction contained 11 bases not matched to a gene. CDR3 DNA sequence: TGCAGTGCTCCTGGACAGGAGGGTGACAAACTGTTTTTT. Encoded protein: CSAPGQEGDKLFF.

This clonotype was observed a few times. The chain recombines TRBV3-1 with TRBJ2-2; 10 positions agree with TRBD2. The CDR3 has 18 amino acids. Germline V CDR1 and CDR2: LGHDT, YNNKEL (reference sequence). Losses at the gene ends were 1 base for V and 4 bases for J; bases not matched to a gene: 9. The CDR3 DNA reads TGTGCCAGCAGCCAAGTGGCTAGCGGGAGAATGGCCACCGGGGAGCTGTTTTTT. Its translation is CASSQVASGRMATGELFF.

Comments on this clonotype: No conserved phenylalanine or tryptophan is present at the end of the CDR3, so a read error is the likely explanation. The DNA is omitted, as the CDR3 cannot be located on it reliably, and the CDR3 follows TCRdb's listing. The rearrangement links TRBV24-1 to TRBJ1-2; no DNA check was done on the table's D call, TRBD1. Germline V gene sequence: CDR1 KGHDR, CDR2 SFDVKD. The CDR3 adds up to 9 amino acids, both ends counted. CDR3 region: CATSSTARA.